This TCR beta chain derives from a study of cytomegalovirus exposure and HLA in healthy donors. PCR primers comprised 60 Vbeta and 13 Jbeta primers. TCRdb's copy holds only in-frame clones and misses some; the assay was immunoSEQ multiplex PCR. The sample lists approximately 200,000 clones, 65% to 85% occurring once. Comment on this clone: The antigen is unknown.

The study, taken as a whole, reports: There were a few CMV-associated chains whose specificity for CMV antigens was confirmed in vitro. In a later analysis, an Asian-associated ancestry cluster reportedly showed fewer N-insertions than the roughly 650-donor mean. The study designated fewer than 200 TCR beta chains cytomegalovirus-associated. Per a prior analysis, the majority of TCR beta V segments were productive roughly 87% or roughly 30% of the time.

The CDR3 runs to 13 residues. Germline values: CDR1 LNHDA, CDR2 SQIVND (reference sequence). V was trimmed by 3 bases and J by 2 bases, leaving 8 bases between them. The clonotype originates from a young woman in good health and CMV-seronegative. The genes are TRBV19 and TRBJ2-7; possibly TRBD2 for D (6 bases). Sequencing was done on a sample of PBMCs. The CDR3 coding sequence is TGTGCCAGTAGTATTGGGACTCCCTACGAGCAGTACTTC. It is translated as CASSIGTPYEQYF. Using reference TRBV19 and TRBJ2-7 for the parts outside the CDR3, the full variable domain is DGGITQSPKYLFRKEGQNVTLSCEQNLNHDAMYWYRQDPGQGLRLIYYSQIVNDFQKGDIAEGYSVSREKKESFPLTVTSAQKNPTAFYLCASSIGTPYEQYFGPGTRLTVT.